This T cell receptor (beta chain) was sequenced in a study of T cells expressing NK-cell markers. The overall study: Seven sequenced donors out of eight were HCMV-seropositive, one seronegative.

The germline V gene has CDR1 SGHVS and CDR2 FNYEAQ. The CDR3 loop spans 14 amino acids. About this clonotype itself: Its specificity is unknown.

TCR beta cDNA was made by 5'RACE template switching with UMIs. TCRdb re-called the 5' RACE reads, yielding one record per CDR3 amino acid sequence without DNA. This table lists fewer than 300,000 distinct CDR3 sequences. General observations from the study: Among CD8+ T cells from over 5 donors, dominant NKG2C+ clonotypes accounted for roughly 1.0-7.0%.

The chain is built from TRBV7-6 and TRBJ2-5; absent DNA, TCRdb's TRBD1 call cannot be checked. Sequencing was done on a sample of blood T cells: a sorted CD56 or NKG2C T cell subset, CD4+ or CD8+ T cells, or bulk PBMC T cells (not recorded which). The sequence was collected from a woman aged 18 to 75 in good health. The CDR3 sequence: CASSLVTGEETQYF.